These T cell receptor beta chains were read from a single sample in a study of T-cell reconstitution after alpha-beta-depleted transplantation in children. A single record per CDR3 protein comes from TCRdb applying MiXCR to the PCR reads. The table includes tens of thousands of distinct CDR3 sequences, under 6% detected once. This specimen was PBMCs, mostly from graft donor cells, taken 60 days after TCRalphabeta/CD19-depleted stem cell transplant. The receptors stem from a female patient under 10 years old who had a stem cell transplant for aplastic anemia, so the T cells may come from the graft donor. The CDR3 runs from the conserved cysteine through the conserved F or W. A D gene is named only where the DNA matches it firmly. A row's size may be missing; if present it is once, few, many or a size class.

>TRBJ2-5|TRBV5-1|NA|many
TGCGCCAGCAGCCCCCCCAGCCAAGAGACCCAGTACTTC
CASSPPSQETQYF
>TRBJ1-1|TRBV7-2|NA|many
TGTGCCAGCAGCTTGGGGTCGGGAGGGGGGACTGAAGCTTTCTTT
CASSLGSGGGTEAFF
>TRBJ2-1|TRBV29-1|TRBD2|many
TGCAGCGTTGTTGTATCGCCTAGCGGGCCCTACAATGAGCAGTTCTTC
CSVVVSPSGPYNEQFF
>TRBJ2-1|TRBV12-3/TRBV12-4|TRBD2|many
TGTGCCAGCAGTTTCGCGGGAGGGCCCCTGTTCAATGAGCAGTTCTTC
CASSFAGGPLFNEQFF
>TRBJ2-5|TRBV6-6|TRBD2|NA
TGTGCCAGCAGTTACTTTTTCGAGGGACTAGCCGGTGGAGAGACCCAGTACTTC
CASSYFFEGLAGGETQYF
>TRBJ2-5|TRBV7-3|NA|many
TGTGCCAGCAGCGCGTCAGGGTCGGGAGAGACCCAGTACTTC
CASSASGSGETQYF
>TRBJ2-3|TRBV20-1|TRBD2|many
TGCAGTGCTCCCTCTGCGGGGACTAGCGAGGCAGATACGCAGTATTTT
CSAPSAGTSEADTQYF
>TRBJ1-3|TRBV20-1|TRBD1|many
TGCAGTGCTAGAGATGGGACAGTCACAAGTTATGGAAACACCATATATTTT
CSARDGTVTSYGNTIYF
>TRBJ2-7|TRBV3-1|NA|many
TGTGCCAGCAGCCAACGCAGCAGGGGCTCATCCCGCGAGCAGTACTTC
CASSQRSRGSSREQYF
>TRBJ2-7|TRBV9|NA|many
TGTGCCAGCAGCGTAGAACCGGGATTCGAGCAGTACTTC
CASSVEPGFEQYF
>TRBJ1-5|TRBV27|TRBD1|many
TGTGCCAGCAGTTTCCACGCGTGGACAGGGAAGACAAATCAGCCCCAGCATTTT
CASSFHAWTGKTNQPQHF